The 25 T cell receptor beta chains presented below share a single source sample, sequenced in a study of blood T cell repertoires in COVID-19. The table came from immunoSEQ multiplex PCR; TCRdb's copy has only in-frame clones and leaves some out. Among a few hundred thousand clones listed, around four fifths were seen once. The sample comprised peripheral blood. Receptor source: a young man with active or convalescent COVID-19.

This sequence joins TRBV9 and TRBJ1-1, with D possibly matching TRBD1 (5 bases). The CDR3 has 12 residues. From germline, CDR1 is SGDLS and CDR2 YYNGEE. V shed 3 bases and J shed 10 bases, with 13 bases lying between them. The CDR3 coding sequence is TGTGCCAGCAGCGGGGGGACTGGGGGAGCTTTCTTT. Translated: CASSGGTGGAFF.

The chain joins TRBV5-1 to TRBJ2-1; a possible D gene is TRBD1 (6 bases). Between the trimmed V and J ends, which lost 4 bases and 4 bases, there was a span of 15 bases. CDR3 length: 15 amino acids. Germline CDR1 is SGHRS and CDR2 is YFSETQ. The CDR3 protein is CASSGGRSGYNEQFF. CDR3 bases: TGCGCCAGCAGCGGGGGCCGATCGGGGTACAATGAGCAGTTCTTC.

The chain carries TRBV7-2 and TRBJ2-1; 8 bases align to TRBD2. In germline, CDR1 is SGHTA, CDR2 FQGNSA. The CDR3 sequence is 16 residues long. The V segment lost 4 bases and the J segment 6 bases; nucleotides outside the gene matches: 11. CDR3 nucleotide sequence: TGTGCCAGCAGCTCCTACCGGGGGGGCCTTGGCAATGAGCAGTTCTTC. Protein: CASSSYRGGLGNEQFF.

This chain connects TRBV28 to TRBJ1-5; 8 bases align to TRBD1. The CDR3 loop spans 15 amino acids. CDR1 MDHEN and CDR2 SYDVKM come from the germline V gene. Trimming cost V 7 bases and J 6 bases; bases outside gene matches: 11. CDR3 nucleotide sequence: TGTGCCAGCACCAAAACCCAGGGACAGGCTCAGCCCCAGCATTTT. Its translation is CASTKTQGQAQPQHF.

The genes are TRBV10-1 and TRBJ1-5; possibly TRBD1 for D (6 bases). V was clipped by 3 bases and J by 2 bases, with 14 bases between them. Germline values: CDR1 WNHNN, CDR2 SYGVQD (reference sequence). This CDR3 contains 16 residues. The CDR3 region has the DNA TGCGCCAGCAGTGATAATACAGGGACCGGCAATCAGCCCCAGCATTTT. Its translation: CASSDNTGTGNQPQHF.

The V call is TRBV7-2, the J call TRBJ2-7, with TRBD2 matching 11 bases. Germline CDR1 is SGHTA and CDR2 is FQGNSA. The length of the CDR3 is 15 residues. Trimming cost V 5 bases and J 5 bases; bases outside gene matches: 8. The CDR3 DNA reads as TGTGCCAGCAGCGCCATAGCGGGAGGGAGGGACGAGCAGTACTTC. Residues: CASSAIAGGRDEQYF.

This chain uses TRBV13 with TRBJ1-3; D possibly corresponds to TRBD1 (6 bases). There are 14 residues in the CDR3. V was cut by 5 bases and J by 4 bases, with 12 bases left in between. Germline CDR1 and CDR2: PRHDT and FYEKMQ (reference sequence). The DNA for the CDR3 is TGTGCCAGCAGCCCCAGGGGAGACGGAAACACCATATATTTT. It yields the protein CASSPRGDGNTIYF.

The CDR3 region is CASRYSNQPQHF. In DNA form, the CDR3 reads TGTGCCAGTAGATATAGCAATCAGCCCCAGCATTTT. The chain couples TRBV19 to TRBJ1-5; D remains unclear. The germline gives CDR1 LNHDA, CDR2 SQIVND (reference sequence). V was pared by 6 bases and J by 0 bases, with 3 bases between. The CDR3 extends over 12 amino acids.

The rearrangement links TRBV3-1 (or the pseudogene TRBV3-2) to TRBJ1-4, with TRBD1 identical over 9 bases. The junction had 14 bases not matched to a gene; V was cut back by 5 bases and J by 13 bases. The CDR3 sequence is 15 residues long. The germline V gene has CDR1 LGHDT and CDR2 YNNKEL (reference sequence). Here the CDR3 DNA reads TGTGCCAGCAGCTCCCCGGGACAGGGACGTCGAATACTGTTTTTT. This encodes CASSSPGQGRRILFF.

This rearrangement joins TRBV12-5 to TRBJ1-5; tentatively, D is TRBD1 (6 bases). V was shortened by 6 bases and J by 2 bases, with 14 bases between the two germline ends. Looked up from germline, CDR1 is LGHNT and CDR2 is FRNRAP. The CDR3 consists of 15 residues. The CDR3 is CASGNTGSRNQPQHF. CDR3 in DNA: TGTGCTAGTGGAAATACAGGGTCGCGCAATCAGCCCCAGCATTTT.

J is TRBJ1-3 and V is TRBV9; D uncertain. With 4 bases removed from V and 2 bases from J, the gap between germline ends came to 16 bases. Germline assignment: CDR1 SGDLS and CDR2 YYNGEE. The CDR3 extends over 16 amino acids. CDR3 bases: TGTGCCAGCAGCTCGAGTCCTTACCCCGCTGGAAACACCATATATTTT. The encoded protein is CASSSSPYPAGNTIYF.

This clone was found a few times. The chain has TRBV30 and TRBJ2-3; 9 bases fit TRBD2. The length of the CDR3 is 15 residues. With 2 bases clipped from V and 2 bases from J, the junction kept 5 bases outside the gene matches. CDR1 is GTSNPN and CDR2 is SVGIG in the germline V gene (reference sequence). The chain's CDR3 is CAWSKLAGSTDTQYF. The CDR3 nucleotides are TGTGCCTGGAGTAAGCTAGCGGGGTCCACAGATACGCAGTATTTT.

This clone showed up just a few times. V and J are TRBV6-5 and TRBJ1-5; no firm D call. Germline values: CDR1 MNHEY, CDR2 SVGAGI. V lost 8 bases, J lost 1 base, and 12 bases lay in between. The CDR3 has 14 residues. CDR3 sequence reads: CASVAQLSNQPQHF. As DNA, the CDR3 is TGTGCCAGCGTGGCACAGTTGAGCAATCAGCCCCAGCATTTT.

The V gene is TRBV6-5, the J gene TRBJ2-2; no definite D call. Germline V gene sequence: CDR1 MNHEY, CDR2 SVGAGI. V was shortened by 5 bases and J by 4 bases, with 14 bases between the two germline ends. The CDR3 totals 15 residues. CDR3 sequence (DNA): TGTGCCAGCAGTCCCCAGGAAACTCCCACCGGGGAGCTGTTTTTT. It translates to CASSPQETPTGELFF.

The chain couples TRBV4-2 to TRBJ1-1; the D gene is possibly TRBD1 (6 bases). Per germline, CDR1 LGHNA and CDR2 YNFKEQ. This CDR3 spans 14 amino acids. Trimming took 2 bases from V and 1 from J, leaving 8 bases between them. This chain's CDR3 is CASSQPQGNTEAFF. The CDR3 nucleotides are TGTGCCAGCAGCCAACCACAGGGGAACACTGAAGCTTTCTTT.

The chain links TRBV30 to TRBJ2-1, with 11 bases lining up with TRBD1. Unmatched junction bases numbered 7, after V lost 0 bases and J lost 9 bases. The germline gives CDR1 GTSNPN, CDR2 SVGIG (reference sequence). The CDR3 loop spans 15 amino acids. The DNA of the CDR3 is TGTGCCTGGAGTGTTTGGACAGGGGGCTTTAGTGAGCAGTTCTTC. This encodes CAWSVWTGGFSEQFF.

The chain is built from TRBV25-1 and TRBJ1-1; 7 bases line up with TRBD1. In germline, CDR1 is MGHDK, CDR2 SYGVNS. The CDR3 length is 13 residues. The V gene end was trimmed by 6 bases and the J gene end by 4 bases; junction bases not matched to a gene: 5. CDR3 amino acids: CASSYPGGTEAFF. The CDR3 DNA follows: TGTGCCAGCAGCTACCCAGGGGGCACTGAAGCTTTCTTT.

This clone appeared a few times. The CDR3 here is CAISGNRAGANVLTF. In DNA form, the CDR3 reads TGTGCCATCAGTGGAAACAGGGCTGGGGCCAACGTCCTGACTTTC. This chain joins TRBV10-3 and TRBJ2-6; D is perhaps TRBD1 (6 bases). Germline V gene sequence: CDR1 ENHRY, CDR2 SYGVKD. V gave up 4 bases and J gave up 2 bases, with 9 bases separating them. The CDR3 totals 15 residues.

The chain recombines TRBV18 with TRBJ2-7, with 10 positions matching TRBD1. The V and J ends lost 8 bases and 7 bases, in that order; junction bases with no gene match: 14. This CDR3 is 15 amino acids long. The germline CDR1 and CDR2 sequences are KGHSH and LQKENI. CDR3 protein: CASQQTGTGVGEQYF. The CDR3, as DNA: TGTGCCAGCCAGCAAACCGGGACAGGGGTTGGTGAGCAGTACTTC.

The CDR3 bases are TGCGCCAGCAGCCCCTCGGGGGGCACTGAAGCTTTCTTT. Translation: CASSPSGGTEAFF. The chain employs TRBV5-1 and TRBJ1-1; D is perhaps TRBD1 (5 bases). The CDR3 totals 13 residues. The germline V and J ends were trimmed by 4 bases and 4 bases, with 11 bases remaining between them. The germline gives CDR1 SGHRS, CDR2 YFSETQ.

V usage is TRBV6-1 and J usage is TRBJ2-7; no definite D call. From germline, CDR1 is MNHNS and CDR2 SASEGT. This CDR3 contains 15 residues. V was trimmed by 2 bases and J by 2 bases, leaving 13 bases between them. The CDR3 DNA follows: TGTGCCAGCAGTGAAACCCTCAATGGGCCCTACGAGCAGTACTTC. It is translated as CASSETLNGPYEQYF.

The CDR3 DNA reads TGTGCCAGCAGTCCCGACGGGGTCGATGAAGCTTTCTTT. As protein: CASSPDGVDEAFF. The chain combines TRBV27 with TRBJ1-1; no clear D gene. Germline lookup yields CDR1 MNHEY and CDR2 SMNVEV (reference sequence). V lost 5 bases and J lost 7, with 14 bases in between. The CDR3 has 13 amino acids.

The chain employs TRBV13 and TRBJ2-7; 9 nucleotides align to TRBD1. Germline CDR1 PRHDT, CDR2 FYEKMQ (reference sequence). J gave up 2 bases and V 3 bases, and 2 bases lay outside the gene matches. This CDR3 has 14 residues. CDR3 in DNA: TGTGCCAGCAGCTTGGGACAGGGAGCCTACGAGCAGTACTTC. Protein: CASSLGQGAYEQYF.

The chain employs TRBV11-2 and TRBJ1-5; TRBD1 agrees at 9 bases. The ends lost 4 bases at V and 0 bases at J; junction bases unmatched: 13. This CDR3 comprises 19 residues. In germline, CDR1 is SGHAT, CDR2 FQNNGV. CDR3: CASSSGDREIGYSNQPQHF. The CDR3 DNA reads TGTGCCAGCAGCTCTGGGGACAGGGAGATAGGTTATAGCAATCAGCCCCAGCATTTT.

The chain links TRBV6-2 or TRBV6-3 to TRBJ1-4; 7 bases map to TRBD1. Per germline, CDR1 MNHEY and CDR2 SVGEGT. Trimming took 0 bases from V and 8 from J; bases not matched to a gene: 24. This CDR3 region has 21 residues. The CDR3: CASSYSNKGSGQASNREKLFF. In DNA form, the CDR3 reads TGTGCCAGCAGTTACTCGAATAAGGGATCAGGACAGGCGTCTAATCGGGAAAAACTGTTTTTT.